The source of this T cell receptor (beta chain) is a study of T-cell memory formation after mild COVID-19. Study results and caveats: Researchers could not confirm that second-wave clones peaking on day 37 targeted SARS-CoV-2. The pre-infection memory compartment contained some responding clones, suggesting cross-reactive memory joined.

This clonotype was counted only a few times. Its specificity is not known. V was clipped by 1 base and J by 2 bases, with 12 bases between them. The CDR3 spans 16 residues. TCRdb processed the 5' RACE reads anew with MiXCR; each CDR3 protein has one entry. The sample includes about 440,000 distinct CDR3 sequences, about 19% of them seen just once. The chain joins TRBV12-3 or TRBV12-4 to TRBJ1-5, with TRBD1 as a possible D gene (6 bases). The TCR originated in an adult woman who had mild COVID-19 (a few samples of this study predate the infection). Cell type and time point are not known. Sequencing was carried out using PBMCs or a T cell subset sorted from them (not recorded which). CDR3 sequence: CASSLVPPGGNQPQHF. The CDR3 region has the DNA TGTGCCAGCAGTTTAGTTCCTCCAGGGGGCAATCAGCCCCAGCATTTT.